This T cell receptor beta chain derives from a study of technical replicates of blood from several donors. Germline V CDR1 and CDR2: SGHAT, FQNNGV. The CDR3 runs 19 residues. Unmatched junction bases numbered 18, after V lost 1 base and J lost 6 bases. Repertoires were generated with immunoSEQ multiplex PCR, while TCRdb's copy carries only in-frame clones and drops some. Of around 72,000 clones listed, about nine tenths were seen once; the top ten hold 0.37%. The origin of this receptor is a human donor in good health. Some clones in this sample may be carry-over from other donors' samples. The chain uses TRBV11-2 and TRBJ2-3; 8 bases map to TRBD1. The sample consisted of T cells isolated from PBMCs. CDR3 sequence (DNA): TGTGCCAGCAGCTTAGTTATGAATCTAAGGCAGGACAGGGTGGATACGCAGTATTTT. Its protein is CASSLVMNLRQDRVDTQYF.